This T cell receptor beta chain was sequenced for a study of blood T cell repertoires in COVID-19. Study-wide background: Both acute and convalescent COVID-19 samples were obtained from the United States, Italy and Spain. The analysed material was cDNA or gDNA that came from T cells, B-cell-depleted T cells, or PBMCs.

Original analysis: The authors estimated nucleated cell counts from reference gene primer amplification. Measured with immunoSEQ multiplex PCR; TCRdb has only the in-frame clones, and not every one. The V and J calls and clone size are taken from that table; D and trimming were inferred from the DNA. The sample contains roughly 350,000 clones, around 85% of which appear only once. Trimming cost V 8 bases and J 2 bases; bases outside gene matches: 8. Germline values: CDR1 MNHEY, CDR2 SVGAGI. This CDR3 is built from 14 residues. The clonotype comes from a young woman with acute or convalescent COVID-19. The specimen was peripheral blood. The chain combines TRBV6-5 with TRBJ1-2, with 7 bases identical to TRBD1. CDR3 sequence reads: CASHRGQTNYGYTF. DNA for the CDR3: TGTGCCAGCCACCGGGGACAGACGAACTATGGCTACACCTTC.